Shown below are 14 T cell receptor beta chains from a single sample sequenced in a study of immune heterogeneity within non-small cell lung tumors. Amplifying TCR beta CDR3 involved multiplex PCR carried out with 32 V and 13 J primers. TCRdb called the multiplex PCR reads again in MiXCR, with one record for every CDR3 protein. This table holds around 30,000 distinct CDR3 sequences, about 29% found once. As template, the study used bulk tumor genomic DNA at roughly 550 ng per sample. During surgery, each primary tumor gave multiple biopsies spaced as far apart as possible. The study enrolled patients with untreated, newly diagnosed non-small cell lung cancer who underwent curative surgery. Sequencing was done on a sample of lung tumor tissue. The receptors derive from a man aged 35-49 years with non-small cell lung cancer.

A note on this clonotype: Possible read error: a much larger clone is one base away. CDR3 DNA: TGTGCCAGCAGACCCATCGGGACACCGAACAATGAGCAGTTCTTC. This codes for CASRPIGTPNNEQFF. This chain uses TRBV6-1 with TRBJ2-1; D might be TRBD1 (6 bases). Looked up from germline, CDR1 is MNHNS and CDR2 is SASEGT. The CDR3 loop spans 15 amino acids. V dropped 6 bases and J dropped 5 bases, with 17 bases sitting between them.

This clonotype was observed at least ten times. This chain joins TRBV5-1 and TRBJ2-7; possibly TRBD1 for D (7 bases). Germline V gene lookup returns CDR1 SGHRS and CDR2 YFSETQ. The CDR3 length is 15 residues. Trimming took off 0 bases at V and 3 bases at J, with 13 bases between the two ends. The CDR3 region is CASSLGGTDFYEQYF. The DNA for the CDR3 is TGCGCCAGCAGCTTGGGCGGGACAGACTTCTACGAGCAGTACTTC.

The sample holds many counts of this clonotype. The V call is TRBV14, the J call TRBJ2-2; 7 positions match TRBD1. V gave up 2 bases and J gave up 6 bases; unmatched junction bases: 9. This CDR3 is built from 16 residues. Germline V gene lookup returns CDR1 SGHDN and CDR2 FVKESK. The CDR3 DNA sequence: TGTGCCAGCAGCCAAAGAGGGGGCCCCCGGGCCGGGGAGCTGTTTTTT. Its protein product is CASSQRGGPRAGELFF.

The chain joins TRBV5-1 to TRBJ2-5; 7 bases match TRBD2. J gave up 2 bases and V 4 bases, and 11 bases lay outside the gene matches. This CDR3 has 16 amino acids. Per germline, CDR1 SGHRS and CDR2 YFSETQ. The CDR3 loop is CASSPGGGRGQETQYF. Written as DNA, the CDR3 is TGCGCCAGCAGCCCCGGTGGGGGGAGGGGACAAGAGACCCAGTACTTC.

This clonotype has a count of ten or more. The gene calls are TRBV20-1 and TRBJ1-6, with 8 bases lining up with TRBD1. CDR3 length: 12 residues. Germline trimming cut 3 bases from V and 9 bases from J; bases unmatched to any gene: 1. The germline V gene encodes CDR1 DFQATT and CDR2 SNEGSKA (reference sequence). Written as DNA, the CDR3 is TGCAGTGCTAGGGACAGGGTTTCACCCCTCCACTTT. Residues: CSARDRVSPLHF.

In this sample, this clonotype turned up a few times. This sequence joins TRBV20-1 and TRBJ2-7, with TRBD1 matching over 7 bases. The CDR3 has 14 amino acids. The germline gives CDR1 DFQATT, CDR2 SNEGSKA (reference sequence). CDR3 nucleotide sequence: TGCAGCGTAAGTGGAAAACAGGGGCATGGCGAGCAGTACTTC. Translated: CSVSGKQGHGEQYF.

The V call is TRBV7-2, the J call TRBJ1-4; TRBD1 is a possible D gene (6 bases). V lost 6 bases and J 5 bases, leaving 7 bases between the germline ends. The CDR3 is made up of 12 amino acids. Germline V CDR1 and CDR2: SGHTA, FQGNSA. CDR3 bases: TGTGCCAGCAGGAGGGGGAATGAAAAACTGTTTTTT. It specifies CASRRGNEKLFF.

This clonotype was observed a handful of times. CDR3 in DNA: TGTGCCAGCAGCGCGACAGGGGGCTTCTATGGCTACACCTTC. This codes for CASSATGGFYGYTF. The chain combines TRBV7-9 with TRBJ1-2; 10 bases are a match to TRBD1. The CDR3 sequence is 14 residues long. Germline V gene data show CDR1 as SEHNR and CDR2 as FQNEAQ (reference sequence). V was pared by 5 bases and J by 4 bases, with 4 bases of the junction left unmatched.

By frequency in the sample, this clonotype is medium-sized. The gene calls are TRBV19 and TRBJ2-7; perhaps TRBD2 as D (6 bases). The germline CDR1 and CDR2 sequences are LNHDA and SQIVND (reference sequence). CDR3 length: 13 amino acids. V gave up 5 bases and J gave up 5 bases, with 13 bases separating them. The CDR3 region has the DNA TGTGCCAGTAGTTCCCGGGAGTCCCACGAGCAGTACTTC. It is translated as CASSSRESHEQYF. Together with reference TRBV19 and TRBJ2-7, the CDR3 gives the full variable domain: DGGITQSPKYLFRKEGQNVTLSCEQNLNHDAMYWYRQDPGQGLRLIYYSQIVNDFQKGDIAEGYSVSREKKESFPLTVTSAQKNPTAFYLCASSSRESHEQYFGPGTRLTVT.

CDR3 sequence (DNA): TGCGCCAGCAGCTGGACAGGGTCGTGGGAGACCCAGTACTTC. Amino acids: CASSWTGSWETQYF. The gene calls are TRBV5-1 and TRBJ2-5, with 8 bases that match TRBD1. Germline-derived CDR1 and CDR2 are SGHRS and YFSETQ. With 3 bases clipped from V and 5 bases from J, the junction kept 6 bases outside the gene matches. This CDR3 spans 14 amino acids.

Note on this clonotype: This may be a read error: a much more frequent sequence differs by one nucleotide. The gene calls are TRBV6-1 and TRBJ2-7; D unresolved. V lost 2 bases, J lost 3 bases, and 8 bases lay in between. The germline V gene has CDR1 MNHNS and CDR2 SASEGT. This CDR3 comprises 13 residues. In DNA, the CDR3 is TGTGCCAGCAGTGAAATTGTGCTCTACGAGCAGTACTTC. This encodes CASSEIVLYEQYF.

A word on this clonotype: With a much larger clone just one base away, this may be a read error. This chain links TRBV19 with TRBJ2-3, with 7 bases aligning to TRBD2. The CDR3 runs to 15 residues. Losses at the gene ends were 3 bases for V and 2 bases for J; bases not matched to a gene: 5. Germline-derived CDR1 and CDR2 are LNHDA and SQIVND (reference sequence). In nucleotides, the CDR3 is TGTGCCAGTAGTATCCAGGGAGGGTACACAGATACGCAGTATTTT. It specifies CASSIQGGYTDTQYF. The variable domain in full, with the rest retrieved from reference TRBV19 and TRBJ2-3, is DGGITQSPKYLFRKEGQNVTLSCEQNLNHDAMYWYRQDPGQGLRLIYYSQIVNDFQKGDIAEGYSVSREKKESFPLTVTSAQKNPTAFYLCASSIQGGYTDTQYFGPGTRLTVL.

The CDR3 loop is CASRASSGLSTDTQYF. In DNA form, the CDR3 reads TGTGCCAGCAGGGCGTCTAGCGGCTTAAGCACAGATACGCAGTATTTT. The V and J genes are TRBV2 and TRBJ2-3; 7 nucleotides line up with TRBD2. There are 16 residues in the CDR3. V shed 6 bases and J 0 bases; nucleotides not matched to a gene: 9. CDR1 and CDR2 from the germline V gene are SNHLY and FYNNEI.

This clonotype showed up just a few times. V gene TRBV9 combines with J gene TRBJ2-3; D perhaps matches TRBD1 (6 bases). The V end lost 1 base, the J end lost 5 bases, and 14 bases lay between the germline ends. CDR1 is SGDLS and CDR2 is YYNGEE in the germline V gene. The CDR3 extends over 15 amino acids. CDR3 sequence reads: CASSVTSTRGDTQYF. The CDR3 DNA reads as TGTGCCAGCAGCGTAACCTCGACCAGGGGAGATACGCAGTATTTT.